Sequencing of this T cell receptor beta chain was carried out in a study of regulatory T cells in long-lasting Graves disease (dated by TCRdb to the early 2020s). With regard to the full study: Newly diagnosed Graves' disease patients had taken antithyroid drugs for less than 3 months. A total of some 33 samples were covered by TCR sequencing, comprising roughly 13 persistent and around 20 newly diagnosed Graves' disease patients. The study was conducted in China and was registered as a clinical trial. This study used TCR sequencing and RNA sequencing of peripheral blood to compare persistent Graves' disease patients against newly diagnosed Graves' disease patients. Beyond this particular receptor, the publication reports: The authors acknowledged the small sample size as a limitation that may reduce accuracy. Persistent Graves' disease patients showed lower TCR Shannon entropy and fewer highly expanded clones than newly diagnosed patients, suggesting clonal expansion. Because the primary lesion, thyroid tissue, could not be accessed, the study looked at peripheral blood alone. Preferential use of TRBV28, TRBJ1-2 and TRBJ2-5 was observed in persistent disease, whereas TRBV20-1 and TRBJ2-1 were favored in newly diagnosed disease. A larger number of public clonotypes was shared among persistent patients (approximately 2,600) than among newly diagnosed patients (about 990). Only the TCR beta chain was sequenced and analyzed.

The library was prepared using multiplex PCR. Sequenced on an Illumina HiSeq 4000. iRepertoire HTBI primers and Arm-PCR amplification of CDR3 regions were used to construct TCR beta libraries. Before sequencing, the PCR products went through gel purification. As for how the authors treated the data: Across samples, 60 to 80 TRBV and roughly 15 TRBJ segments were identified and used for gene usage analysis of CDR3 amino acid clonotypes. COPE and FqMerger were used to merge the filtered high-quality paired reads into contigs. Contigs were aligned with BLAST to IMGT TRBV, TRBD and TRBJ reference genes, and CDR3 was defined per IMGT. Any clonotype with a frequency above 0.1% was classified as a highly expanded clone. Repertoire diversity was measured by Shannon entropy, and V-J evenness by the Gini coefficient. Public clonotypes were defined as clonotypes shared by more than one individual. The public reads were run again by TCRdb, first through fastp at Q25 and then through MiXCR, and only productive beta chains were kept. Every CDR3 protein is listed once, alongside the most common genes and DNA of its rows. V and J calls and clone size were set by TCRdb, not the authors. The sample yields fewer than 650,000 distinct CDR3 sequences; 15% to 20% were counted once. The top ten clonotypes cover approximately 12% of the sample.

The time point label, read with the paper, signifies: newly diagnosed GD, antithyroid drugs for less than 3 months. For both TCR sequencing and RNA sequencing, RNA was extracted from PBMCs using TRIzol. The diagnosis of Graves' disease was made according to American Thyroid Association guidelines. Patients for the study were recruited at an endocrinology department in Xi'an, China. From each patient, approximately 9.9 milliliters of peripheral blood was collected into an EDTA anticoagulant tube. Ficoll Paque Plus density gradient separation was used to isolate PBMCs, and no additional T cell sorting was done. An Agilent 2100 Bioanalyzer and agarose gel were used to assess RNA quality, and a NanoDrop 2000 was used to measure RNA concentration. Per the germline V gene, MGHRA is the CDR1 and YSYEKL is the CDR2. From its cysteine to its phenylalanine, the CDR3 spans 14 amino acids. Just the 42-base CDR3 DNA is kept, in frame starting at base 1. Ends trimmed: V by 5 bases, J by 4 bases; bases unmatched to a gene: 3.

Comment on this clonotype: It has no known antigen specificity. One base away there is no much larger clone; base qualities are not given.

This sample also appeared in a second study, on T cells in Graves' hyperthyroidism and ophthalmopathy. As that second paper reports: A patient counted as having stable Graves' hyperthyroidism if no progression to ophthalmopathy occurred over 18 months of follow-up. Hyperthyroidism patients were newly diagnosed, had a disease duration of under 2 months, and were aged 18 to 65 years. Any patient with an uncontrolled infection, another autoimmune disease, pregnancy or lactation was excluded. Diagnoses were established on the basis of clinical symptoms, serum thyroxine and TRAb, thyroid ultrasound, and orbital computed tomography. The first round of RT-PCR for the TCR CDR3 was performed with the HTBI primer set and the Qiagen OneStep RT-PCR kit. Most expanded thyroid clonotypes (frequency above 0.001) were also detected in blood, a finding suggesting that blood repertoires may reflect thyroid immune responses. In cross-validation, a model built on a 13 V-J signature told ophthalmopathy apart from stable hyperthyroidism with about 90% sensitivity and about 81% specificity, and in testing the same model reached 80%/75%. During validation, the model predicted progression to ophthalmopathy a median of approximately 7 months ahead of onset, with roughly 65% sensitivity and 72% to 85% specificity. TCR V-J signatures able to tell the groups apart were searched for in a discovery cohort of 95 or so patients, of whom approximately 40 had Graves' ophthalmopathy and more than 55 had stable Graves' hyperthyroidism. An independent validation cohort of around 19 hyperthyroidism patients and approximately 17 patients who later progressed to ophthalmopathy tested prospective prediction of ophthalmopathy. The 95 to 100 discovery patients were randomly divided into training and test sets at a 7:3 ratio. In addition, the study compared T-cell repertoires in thyroid tissue and in blood from a handful of Graves' hyperthyroidism patients. Following sampling, methimazole starting at 30 mg daily was given to hyperthyroidism patients, and high-dose intravenous methylprednisolone was given to ophthalmopathy patients. A second multiplex PCR round built the libraries, followed by size selection and purification. Paired-end sequencing of the libraries was performed with 100 bp reads on an Illumina HiSeq2000. SOAPnuke was used to process the raw data, throwing out any read that contained adapters or uncalled bases, had a mean Phred below 15, or lacked an exact constant-primer or identifier match. High-quality paired reads were merged using COPE v1.2.5, and each unique nucleotide sequence was defined as a clonotype. MiTCR v1.1 was used to align clonotypes to the IMGT TRBV, TRBD and TRBJ reference segments. Analysis was restricted to V-J combinations with a frequency above 0.0001, which covered about 99% of repertoires. A TCS score was defined as the ratio between F50 (clonal expansion) and ExV (chaos), using BLOSUM62-based TCRdist between CDR3 peptides within each V-J. Welch's t-statistics and random forest reduced around 510 V-J features to 13, which were used in a naive Bayes classifier (R e1071). No statistical method was used to fix the sample size in advance, and group allocation was not hidden from the investigators. TCR Vbeta CDR3 sequencing of 120 to 150 peripheral blood samples (over 40 ophthalmopathy, about 75 hyperthyroidism and approximately 17 progressor patients) is reported in the paper.

The source was peripheral blood mononuclear cells (PBMCs), collected at new diagnosis, from a patient treated with antithyroid drugs. This chain joins TRBV4-1 to TRBJ2-2; 8 bases in the junction line up with TRBD2. The source is a man younger than 35 with Graves disease. Donor details come from another sample of the same person, matched by shared clones. The CDR3 reads CASSDGRATGELFF. The DNA reads TGCGCCAGCAGCGACGGGAGGGCCACCGGGGAGCTGTTTTTT.